This T cell receptor (beta chain) was captured by sequencing in a study of human T cells and chemical hapten exposure (dated by TCRdb to about 2021). With respect to the entire study: For sensitization, 2% DPC in acetone was applied to a 2 cm by 2 cm area of upper inner arm skin. Throughout the approximately 24-week study period, patients were also given weekly therapeutic DPC doses on the scalp. Patch testing was done on the upper back using Finn chambers containing 0.01% DPC, and results were scored after 6 days according to International Contact Dermatitis Research Group standards. Most of the patients in the cohort were female, and the cohort covered alopecia areata with under or over 50% scalp involvement, alopecia totalis and alopecia universalis. Libraries were pooled for sequencing, and variation in per-sample TCR yields was attributed mainly to small differences in library volumes within the pool. In alopecia patients, the study followed how the peripheral blood TCR repertoire changed in vivo over primary and secondary sensitization to diphenylcyclopropenone (DPC), a hapten. Blood was sampled from patients pre-sensitization (week 0) and at 2, 6 and about 24 weeks after DPC sensitization. For TCR sequencing, blood came from about 28 alopecia patients at anywhere from one to four time points (pre-sensitization, 2, 6 and 24 weeks). Study-level results and caveats: Repeated subsampling changed both the strength of the expansion versus patch-test correlation and the threshold at which the correlation became significant. Because all patients had alopecia, a presumed autoimmune disease, the immune response of the patients might differ from that of healthy individuals. A positive correlation was found between the number of PT1 expanded TCRs and patch test score, with significance reached at thresholds 8, 16 and 32 but not 4. No change with DPC sensitization was found in the number of TCRs above 1 in 1000 frequency, and no evidence of global repertoire structure alterations was found. Expanded TCRs formed significantly more large CDR3 similarity clusters than pre-sensitization or healthy control sets, consistent with antigen-driven responses.

The time point label corresponds to: patch test 3, about 24 weeks after DPC sensitization. The meaning of the sample's treatment or condition label: therapeutic diphenylcyclopropenone sensitization with weekly scalp DPC. At each patch-test visit, blood was drawn before the patch test was applied. Eligible patients were aged 18 to 70, diagnosed with alopecia, deemed suitable for DPC therapy, and excluded if pregnant. Total RNA was extracted from unfractionated whole blood collected in Tempus Blood RNA tubes. To note about this clonotype: No cognate antigen has been identified for it. The input lacks base qualities; no much larger clone sits a single base away.

From its cysteine to its phenylalanine, the CDR3 spans 18 amino acids. The kept DNA is CDR3 alone, 54 bases in frame from the first base. The germline V gene yields SGDLS for CDR1 and YYNGEE for CDR2. Germline trimming amounts to 4 bases on V and 0 bases on J, with 4 as the count of junction bases outside the gene matches. Library preparation employed RACE. Sequencer: NextSeq 500. During library preparation, unique molecular identifiers were attached to individual cDNA molecules so that TCRs could be counted in a quantitative, reproducible way. For every blood RNA sample, sequencing covered both the TCR alpha and TCR beta chains. Processing in the source paper ran as follows. A median of roughly 100,000 TCRs per sample was observed, with a range of about 20,000 to 700,000. The Decombinator software suite was used to annotate the V, J and CDR3 of the TCR reads. For PS versus PT1 abundance plots, all samples were subsampled to the same number of TCRs (28,000). Expanded TCRs were defined as absent before sensitization and observed at least eight times at the 2-week time point. The raw public data were reprocessed by TCRdb itself: fastp quality trimming at Q25, MiXCR clonotype calling, in-frame beta chains only. Rows matching on CDR3 protein sequence are summarized as one entry with the most common DNA and genes. TCRdb's processing, not the authors' own work, is the source of the V and J calls. A total of 150,000 to 200,000 distinct CDR3 sequences appear in this sample, roughly 26% of them only once. The ten largest make up around 2.3% of the sample.

Sequences were derived from whole blood, sampled in connection with sensitization to the hapten diphenylcyclopropenone (DPC). This sequence uses TRBV9 and TRBJ2-6, and TRBD2 matches 13 of the central bases. The source of this sequence is a woman aged 18-35 years with alopecia areata. Some clones in this sample may be carry-over from other donors' samples. The sequenced DNA is TGTGCCAGCAGCCCAAGACTAGCGGGGGGCTCTGGGGCCAACGTCCTGACTTTC. Its protein is CASSPRLAGGSGANVLTF.